Below are 28 T cell receptor beta chains sequenced from a single sample in a study of T-cell reconstitution after alpha-beta-depleted transplantation in children. It was with unique molecular identifiers that the TCRbeta library was prepared. TCRdb reprocessed the PCR reads via MiXCR and lists one record per CDR3 protein. The sample includes 200,000 or so distinct CDR3 sequences, about 8.7% seen only once; the top ten take 35%. This sample comprised PBMCs, mostly from graft donor cells, obtained 360 days after TCRalphabeta/CD19-depleted stem cell transplant. These receptors came from a male patient aged 2 to 10 who had a stem cell transplant for acute myeloid leukemia, so the T cells may come from the graft donor.

CDR3 protein: CSARDMGAAYGYTF. CDR3 nucleotides: TGCAGTGCTAGAGATATGGGAGCAGCCTATGGCTACACCTTC. The chain employs TRBV20-1 and TRBJ1-2; D not certain. This CDR3 has 14 residues. Trimming pared 0 bases from V and 4 bases from J, leaving 12 bases between. Germline V gene sequence: CDR1 DFQATT, CDR2 SNEGSKA (reference sequence).

This clonotype occurred many times. J is TRBJ2-5 and V is TRBV12-3 or TRBV12-4; 8 nucleotides line up with TRBD2. Losses at the gene ends were 1 base for V and 0 bases for J; bases not matched to a gene: 16. The CDR3 length is 20 residues. The CDR3 loop is CASSLGFLGLVKKDQETQYF. The CDR3 DNA reads as TGTGCCAGCAGTTTAGGATTTTTGGGACTAGTCAAGAAGGACCAAGAGACCCAGTACTTC.

This clonotype was counted between two and nine times. The rearrangement joins TRBV7-9 to TRBJ2-1; 13 nucleotides align to TRBD2. This CDR3 spans 16 amino acids. Germline V CDR1 and CDR2: SEHNR, FQNEAQ (reference sequence). The trim removed 4 bases at V and 13 bases at J, leaving 13 bases unmatched. The CDR3 DNA reads TGTGCCAGCAGCTACCCGCAGACTAGCGGGAGGAGGCTACAGTTCTTC. Protein product: CASSYPQTSGRRLQFF.

This clonotype occurred many times. The chain recombines TRBV10-3 with TRBJ1-1, with TRBD1 matching over 7 bases. CDR1 and CDR2 (germline): ENHRY, SYGVKD. This CDR3 is 13 amino acids long. V trimming: 6 bases; J trimming: 1 base; junction bases outside the gene matches: 2. The CDR3 loop reads CAIRRQGNTEAFF. The CDR3 DNA sequence: TGTGCCATCAGGAGACAGGGGAACACTGAAGCTTTCTTT.

A few counts support this clonotype. The chain carries TRBV29-1 and TRBJ2-7; 10 positions agree with TRBD1. The CDR3 contains 14 residues. V was pared by 4 bases and J by 1 base, with 4 bases of the junction left unmatched. The germline CDR1 and CDR2 sequences are SQVTM and ANQGSEA. The CDR3 loop reads CSVGGGQGSYEQYF. The CDR3 nucleotides are TGCAGCGTTGGAGGGGGACAGGGGTCCTACGAGCAGTACTTC.

This clonotype was detected a few times. V gene TRBV29-1 combines with J gene TRBJ2-3; the match to TRBD2 covers 9 bases. CDR3 length: 18 amino acids. The V gene's germline CDR1 is SQVTM and CDR2 ANQGSEA. V trimming: 4 bases; J trimming: 6 bases; junction bases outside the gene matches: 20. The CDR3 reads CSVVGGPRLAGPTDTQYF. As DNA, the CDR3 is TGCAGCGTTGTGGGGGGACCGCGGCTAGCGGGACCAACGGATACGCAGTATTTT.

This clonotype occurred a few times. The rearrangement links TRBV12-3 or TRBV12-4 to TRBJ2-2; 10 nucleotides align to TRBD1. The CDR3 loop spans 14 amino acids. The J segment lost 6 bases and the V segment lost 7 bases, leaving 5 bases of the junction unmatched. For the CDR3, the DNA is TGTGCCAGCACTACGACAGGGGGCCCCGGGGAGCTGTTTTTT. Translated, it gives CASTTTGGPGELFF.

This clonotype was detected a few times. The chain has TRBV15 and TRBJ2-1, with D maybe TRBD2 (5 bases). Germline V gene data show CDR1 as LNHNV and CDR2 as YYDKDF (reference sequence). The CDR3 extends over 15 amino acids. Between the trimmed V and J ends, which lost 6 bases and 0 bases, there was a span of 12 bases. The chain's CDR3 is CATRTGFSSYNEQFF. CDR3 bases: TGTGCCACCAGAACGGGGTTTAGCTCCTACAATGAGCAGTTCTTC.

A few counts support this clonotype. The chain has TRBV6-5 and TRBJ2-7, with D possibly matching TRBD1 (6 bases). Germline loops: CDR1 MNHEY, CDR2 SVGAGI. The CDR3 is 16 residues long. V was cut by 6 bases and J by 3 bases, with 21 bases left in between. The CDR3 spells CASSLQGIGPNYEQYF. The CDR3 DNA follows: TGTGCCAGCAGCTTACAGGGAATCGGGCCTAACTACGAGCAGTACTTC.

This clonotype was counted at least ten times. The chain links TRBV12-3 or TRBV12-4 to TRBJ2-4, with D uncertain. V was trimmed by 3 bases and J by 8 bases, leaving 2 bases between them. The CDR3 contains 10 residues. The DNA of the CDR3 is TGTGCCAGCAGTTTCGACATTCAGTACTTC. Residues: CASSFDIQYF.

This clonotype was seen many times. The genes are TRBV20-1 and TRBJ2-2; maybe TRBD2 (7 bases). CDR1 DFQATT and CDR2 SNEGSKA come from the germline V gene (reference sequence). Trimming removed 2 bases from V and 0 bases from J, with 10 bases in between. This CDR3 spans 15 amino acids. CDR3 amino acids: CSARRGGSNTGELFF. CDR3 DNA sequence: TGCAGTGCTAGAAGGGGGGGTTCGAACACCGGGGAGCTGTTTTTT.

In this sample, this clonotype turned up once. The rearrangement links TRBV20-1 to TRBJ1-5; no clear D gene. Trimming shortened V by 1 base and J by 5 bases, and 12 bases separated the two germline ends. The CDR3 is made up of 14 amino acids. Germline V gene lookup returns CDR1 DFQATT and CDR2 SNEGSKA (reference sequence). In nucleotides, the CDR3 is TGCAGTGCTAGAGGCTCTTACACGGATCAGCCCCAGCATTTT. Translation: CSARGSYTDQPQHF.

The chain links TRBV2 to TRBJ2-7; TRBD1 matches 8 bases. The trim removed 8 bases at V and 5 bases at J, leaving 11 bases unmatched. This CDR3 spans 14 amino acids. Looked up from germline, CDR1 is SNHLY and CDR2 is FYNNEI. In DNA form, the CDR3 reads TGTGCCAGCTCGGGGCAGGGGGCGCCCAACGAGCAGTACGTC. Amino acids: CASSGQGAPNEQYV.

This clonotype was seen a handful of times. The rearrangement links TRBV5-6 to TRBJ2-5; TRBD1 might be the D (6 bases). CDR3 length: 14 amino acids. V was cut by 0 bases and J by 4 bases, with 10 bases left in between. The germline CDR1 and CDR2 sequences are SGHDT and YYEEEE. DNA for the CDR3: TGTGCCAGCAGCTTGGGACCACAGGGAGAGACCCAGTACTTC. Amino acid sequence: CASSLGPQGETQYF.

This clonotype was counted many times. V is TRBV11-2 and J is TRBJ2-1, with D perhaps matching TRBD2 (5 bases). CDR3 length: 15 residues. Trimming pared 0 bases from V and 3 bases from J, leaving 9 bases between. Germline CDR1 SGHAT, CDR2 FQNNGV. The CDR3 protein is CASSLDEGRYNEQFF. The CDR3 DNA is TGTGCCAGCAGCTTAGATGAGGGCCGCTACAATGAGCAGTTCTTC.

This clonotype came up a few times. The chain joins TRBV7-2 to TRBJ1-5, with 8 nucleotides matching TRBD1. With 0 bases clipped from V and 5 bases from J, the junction kept 6 bases outside the gene matches. Germline lookup yields CDR1 SGHTA and CDR2 FQGNSA. The length of the CDR3 is 16 residues. The CDR3 sequence is CASSLAGQGWDQPQHF. In nucleotides, the CDR3 is TGTGCCAGCAGCTTAGCTGGACAGGGATGGGATCAGCCCCAGCATTTT.

This clonotype was recorded a few times. V is TRBV11-1 and J is TRBJ2-7; 13 nucleotides agree with TRBD2. V shed 3 bases, J shed 4 bases, and the junction held 15 bases outside the gene matches. CDR1 and CDR2 from the germline V gene are SGHAT and FQDESV (reference sequence). This CDR3 comprises 19 residues. CDR3 sequence (DNA): TGTGCCAGCAGCTTCGGTACTAGCGGGAGGGCCATACTTTCTTACGAGCAGTACTTC. Protein sequence: CASSFGTSGRAILSYEQYF.

With regard to this clonotype: Possible read error: a much larger clone is one base away. The chain is built from TRBV4-1 and TRBJ2-2; D unresolved. Germline V gives CDR1 MGHRA, CDR2 YSYEKL. This CDR3 is 13 amino acids long. The DNA of the CDR3 is TGCACCAGCAGCCAAGATCAGTCCGGGGAGCTGTTTTTT. Its translation is CTSSQDQSGELFF.

This clonotype was detected ten times or more. The chain carries TRBV29-1 and TRBJ2-3; maybe TRBD2 (5 bases). Trimming stripped 6 bases from V and 2 bases from J, with 15 bases between. Germline V gives CDR1 SQVTM, CDR2 ANQGSEA. The CDR3 covers 14 residues. Written as DNA, the CDR3 is TGCAGCGTGATAGAGGGCAGAGCCACAGATACGCAGTATTTT. This encodes CSVIEGRATDTQYF.

The table lists this clonotype with a few counts. J is TRBJ1-2 and V is TRBV11-1, with a weak D call TRBD1 (5 bases). V lost 3 bases to trimming and J lost 6 bases, with 8 bases between them. The CDR3 has 12 amino acids. Germline loops: CDR1 SGHAT, CDR2 FQDESV (reference sequence). The CDR3 bases are TGTGCCAGCAGCTTCGGCAGGGATGGCTACACCTTC. It yields the protein CASSFGRDGYTF.

This clonotype was seen many times. This chain links TRBV5-1 with TRBJ2-5, with D possibly being TRBD1 or TRBD2 (5 bases each). The CDR3 loop spans 15 amino acids. V lost 0 bases to trimming and J lost 5 bases, with 14 bases between them. Germline V gives CDR1 SGHRS, CDR2 YFSETQ. CDR3 protein: CASSLVGGAAETQYF. The DNA for the CDR3 is TGCGCCAGCAGCTTGGTTGGGGGAGCCGCGGAGACCCAGTACTTC. Filled out from reference TRBV5-1 and TRBJ2-5, the complete variable domain reads KAGVTQTPRYLIKTRGQQVTLSCSPISGHRSVSWYQQTPGQGLQFLFEYFSETQRNKGNFPGRFSGRQFSNSRSEMNVSTLELGDSALYLCASSLVGGAAETQYFGPGTRLLVL.

Note on this clonotype: Mismatch with germline at one junction end may stem from a read error. This sequence joins TRBV29-1 and TRBJ1-3; D perhaps matches TRBD1 (5 bases). CDR1 is SQVTM and CDR2 is ANQGSEA in the germline V gene. The CDR3 length is 15 residues. The CDR3 is CSVDGGEDSGDTIYF. Here the CDR3 DNA reads TGCAGCGTTGATGGGGGAGAAGACTCTGGAGACACCATATATTTT.

This clonotype was seen more than once but under ten times. V gene TRBV2 combines with J gene TRBJ1-2, with D possibly matching TRBD1 (5 bases). CDR3 size: 14 residues. The germline CDR1 and CDR2 sequences are SNHLY and FYNNEI. V dropped 10 bases and J dropped 1 base, with 16 bases sitting between them. The CDR3 loop reads CANSWDRINYGYTF. CDR3 bases: TGTGCCAACTCCTGGGACCGTATTAACTATGGCTACACCTTC.

At least ten counts were recorded for this clonotype. The chain carries TRBV7-2 and TRBJ2-2, with no clear D. Germline V gene lookup returns CDR1 SGHTA and CDR2 FQGNSA. V lost 5 bases and J lost 4, with 8 bases in between. This CDR3 is built from 13 residues. CDR3 sequence: CASSVRVTGELFF. CDR3 nucleotides: TGTGCCAGCAGCGTAAGGGTCACCGGGGAGCTGTTTTTT. The full variable domain, with the rest looked up from reference TRBV7-2 and TRBJ2-2, is GAGVSQSPSNKVTEKGKDVELRCDPISGHTALYWYRQSLGQGLEFLIYFQGNSAPDKSGLPSDRFSAERTGGSVSTLTIQRTQQEDSAVYLCASSVRVTGELFFGEGSRLTVL.

The sample holds many counts of this clonotype. The gene calls are TRBV12-3 or TRBV12-4 and TRBJ2-3, with 12 bases identical to TRBD2. This CDR3 is built from 17 residues. V lost 4 bases to trimming and J lost 3 bases; unmatched junction nucleotides: 8. The CDR3 here is CASSSGLAGGVTDTQYF. The CDR3 DNA is TGTGCCAGCAGTTCTGGGCTAGCGGGAGGGGTTACAGATACGCAGTATTTT.

Ten or more counts support this clonotype. The chain joins TRBV20-1 to TRBJ2-2; the D is unclear. The germline gives CDR1 DFQATT, CDR2 SNEGSKA (reference sequence). Trimming stripped 5 bases from V and 0 bases from J, with 7 bases between. The CDR3 extends over 13 amino acids. CDR3 in DNA: TGCAGTGCTGCTACTCCGAACACCGGGGAGCTGTTTTTT. Its translation: CSAATPNTGELFF.

This clonotype has ten or more counts. V gene TRBV7-9 combines with J gene TRBJ2-3; weak D call: TRBD2 (6 bases). The CDR3 length is 12 residues. Germline CDR1 reads SEHNR; CDR2 reads FQNEAQ (reference sequence). CDR3 in amino acids: CAHGRLTDTQYF. The CDR3 nucleotides read TGTGCGCACGGGAGACTCACAGATACGCAGTATTTT.

CDR3 in amino acids: CASTRFHINNYGYTF. CDR3 DNA: TGTGCCAGCACCCGTTTTCATATAAATAACTATGGCTACACCTTC. The rearrangement joins TRBV12-3 or TRBV12-4 to TRBJ1-2; D unclear. The CDR3 loop spans 15 amino acids. Trimming stripped 7 bases from V and 1 base from J, with 16 bases between.